This TCR beta chain was documented in a study of regulatory T cells in long-lasting Graves disease. Study-level findings and limits: Clonotypes that were public and shared totalled a few thousand in persistent patients versus 800 to 1,000 in new patients.

J lost 7 bases, V lost 5 bases, and 13 bases had no gene match. Germline CDR1 SGHVS, CDR2 FQNEAQ. This CDR3 has 16 amino acids. Arm-PCR of CDR3 regions and iRepertoire HTBI primers were the basis on which TCR beta libraries were built. Using its own MiXCR run on the multiplex PCR reads, TCRdb lists one record per CDR3 protein. This table has about 460,000 distinct CDR3 sequences, 12% to 15% appearing once. The time point is: newly diagnosed GD, antithyroid drugs for less than 3 months. The TCR library was prepared using RNA isolated from PBMCs. In its sample, this clonotype was seen many times. Its antigen is unknown. The same data also went into a second study, on T cells in Graves' hyperthyroidism and ophthalmopathy. That source adds: Clinical symptoms, serum thyroxine, TRAb, thyroid ultrasound and orbital computed tomography informed diagnoses. Blood also carried most thyroid clonotypes expanded above 0.001.

This chain uses TRBV7-8 with TRBJ2-2, with 7 bases identical to TRBD2. The receptor was isolated from a woman aged 45-60 years with Graves disease. Here the sequenced sample was peripheral blood mononuclear cells (PBMCs), taken at new diagnosis, from a patient treated with antithyroid drugs. This chain's CDR3 is CASSTPLVGRDGELFF. CDR3 coding DNA: TGTGCCAGCAGCACCCCACTCGTGGGGAGGGACGGGGAGCTGTTTTTT.